This T cell receptor (beta chain) is drawn from a study of CD8 T cells in ankylosing spondylitis. Molecular-barcoded quantitative 5'-RACE produced these TCR beta libraries. From the 5' RACE reads, TCRdb called clonotypes with MiXCR, one entry per CDR3 protein. The sample records a few hundred thousand distinct CDR3 sequences, around a tenth being singletons. Germline CDR1 is SGHAT and CDR2 is FQNNGV. V shed 10 bases, J shed 5 bases, and the junction held 10 bases outside the gene matches. The length of the CDR3 is 14 residues. Study-level points and caveats: Peripheral blood held disease-linked clones only at relatively low frequency, and these were CD8+. Researchers reportedly found disease-linked clones significantly enriched in matched ankylosing spondylitis synovial fluid. What appeared characteristic of ankylosing spondylitis blood was a TCR beta motif of 7 or 8 highly homologous variants.

This clonotype has a count of ten or more. Its antigen is unknown. The origin of this receptor is a male donor with ankylosing spondylitis or in good health (not recorded which). The chain joins TRBV11-2 to TRBJ2-3; the match to TRBD2 covers 9 bases. Sequencing input: blood, either unsorted or a sorted T cell fraction (not recorded which). This CDR3 reads CATRAGLALDTQYF. CDR3 DNA: TGTGCCACCCGGGCCGGACTAGCGTTAGATACGCAGTATTTT. Complete variable domain (other parts from reference TRBV11-2 and TRBJ2-3): EAGVAQSPRYKIIEKRQSVAFWCNPISGHATLYWYQQILGQGPKLLIQFQNNGVVDDSQLPKDRFSAERLKGVDSTLKIQPAKLEDSAVYLCATRAGLALDTQYFGPGTRLTVL.